The entry below gives a single T cell receptor beta chain sequence along with its context. The protocol was immunoSEQ multiplex PCR, while the TCRdb copy is restricted to in-frame clones and leaves out a portion. The sample yields around 63,000 clones, roughly 79% seen once. The sample is drawn from a study of PD-L1 blockade in urothelial cancer. This CDR3 region has 18 residues. Unmatched junction bases numbered 8, after V lost 0 bases and J lost 2 bases. Germline V gene data show CDR1 as SGHNT and CDR2 as YYREEE (reference sequence). As to time point: pretreatment peripheral blood. The chain employs TRBV5-4 and TRBJ2-7; 13 positions match TRBD2. The sequence came from a man aged 65 to 85 with urothelial cancer. This specimen was PBMCs, taken around atezolizumab (anti-PD-L1) treatment. The chain's CDR3 is CASSLALGLAGETYEQYF. In DNA, the CDR3 is TGTGCCAGCAGCTTGGCCTTAGGACTAGCGGGAGAGACCTACGAGCAGTACTTC.